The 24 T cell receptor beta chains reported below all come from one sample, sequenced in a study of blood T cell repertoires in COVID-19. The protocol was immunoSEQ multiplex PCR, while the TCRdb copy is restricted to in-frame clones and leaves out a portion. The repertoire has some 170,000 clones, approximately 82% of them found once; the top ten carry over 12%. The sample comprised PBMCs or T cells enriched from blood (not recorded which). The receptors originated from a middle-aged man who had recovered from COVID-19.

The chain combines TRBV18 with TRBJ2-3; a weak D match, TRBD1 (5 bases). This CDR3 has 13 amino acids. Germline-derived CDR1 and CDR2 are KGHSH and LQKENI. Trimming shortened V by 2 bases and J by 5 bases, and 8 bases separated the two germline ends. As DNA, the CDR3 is TGTGCCAGCTCACCATTTCAGGGAGATACGCAGTATTTT. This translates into CASSPFQGDTQYF.

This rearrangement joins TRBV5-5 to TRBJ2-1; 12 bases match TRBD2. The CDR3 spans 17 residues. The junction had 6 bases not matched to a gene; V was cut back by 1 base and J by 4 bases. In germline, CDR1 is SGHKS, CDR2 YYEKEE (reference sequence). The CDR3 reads CASSLTSGGRLYNEQFF. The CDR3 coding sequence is TGTGCCAGCAGCTTGACTAGCGGGGGGAGGCTTTACAATGAGCAGTTCTTC.

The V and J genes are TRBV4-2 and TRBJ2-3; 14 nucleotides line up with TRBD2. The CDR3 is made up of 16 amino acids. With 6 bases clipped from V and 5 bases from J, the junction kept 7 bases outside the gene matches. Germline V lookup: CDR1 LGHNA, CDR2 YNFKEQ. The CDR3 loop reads CASRRGTSGGIDTQYF. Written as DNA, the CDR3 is TGTGCCAGCAGACGAGGGACTAGCGGGGGAATAGATACGCAGTATTTT.

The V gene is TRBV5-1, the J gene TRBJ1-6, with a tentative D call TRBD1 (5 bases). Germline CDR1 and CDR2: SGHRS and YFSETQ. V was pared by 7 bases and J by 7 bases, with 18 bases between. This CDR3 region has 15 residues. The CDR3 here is CASADQQGPNSPLHF. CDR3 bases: TGCGCCAGCGCCGACCAGCAGGGCCCCAATTCACCCCTCCACTTT.

The chain's CDR3 is CASGLGGMNTEAFF. The CDR3 DNA follows: TGTGCTAGTGGTTTGGGAGGGATGAACACTGAAGCTTTCTTT. The J gene is TRBJ1-1, the V gene TRBV12-5; D is ambiguous. The V and J ends lost 1 base and 0 bases respectively, with 6 bases between them. From germline, CDR1 is LGHNT and CDR2 FRNRAP. The CDR3 has 14 residues.

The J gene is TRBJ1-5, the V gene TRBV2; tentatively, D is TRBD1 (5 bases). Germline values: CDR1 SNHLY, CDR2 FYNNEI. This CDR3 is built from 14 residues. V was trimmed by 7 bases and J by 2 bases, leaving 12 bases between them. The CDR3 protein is CASIPTDRNQPQHF. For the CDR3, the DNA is TGTGCCAGCATCCCGACAGACCGCAATCAGCCCCAGCATTTT.

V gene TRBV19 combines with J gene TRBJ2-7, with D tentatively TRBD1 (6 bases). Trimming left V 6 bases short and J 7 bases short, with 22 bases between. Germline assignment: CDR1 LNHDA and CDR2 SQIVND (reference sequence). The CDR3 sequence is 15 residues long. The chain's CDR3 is CASRLGASPQGEQYF. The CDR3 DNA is TGTGCCAGTAGACTGGGGGCTAGCCCCCAAGGTGAGCAGTACTTC.

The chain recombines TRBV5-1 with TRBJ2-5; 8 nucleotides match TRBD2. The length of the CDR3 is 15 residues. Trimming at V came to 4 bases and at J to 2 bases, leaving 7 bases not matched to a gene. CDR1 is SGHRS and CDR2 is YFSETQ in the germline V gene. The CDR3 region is CASSASGTRQETQYF. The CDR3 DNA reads TGCGCCAGCAGCGCGTCCGGGACTAGACAAGAGACCCAGTACTTC.

CDR3 protein: CASSLQQGAGNYGYTF. The CDR3 nucleotides read TGTGCCAGCAGCTTACAACAGGGGGCTGGTAACTATGGCTACACCTTC. The chain combines TRBV7-2 with TRBJ1-2; 9 bases agree with TRBD1. Trimming cost V 2 bases and J 1 base; bases outside gene matches: 5. Germline V gene lookup returns CDR1 SGHTA and CDR2 FQGNSA. The length of the CDR3 is 16 residues.

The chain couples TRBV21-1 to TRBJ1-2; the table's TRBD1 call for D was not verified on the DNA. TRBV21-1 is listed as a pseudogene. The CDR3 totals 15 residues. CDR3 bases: TGTGCCAGCAGCAAATTCGGGACAGCTAACTATGGCTACACCTTC. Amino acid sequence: CASSKFGTANYGYTF.

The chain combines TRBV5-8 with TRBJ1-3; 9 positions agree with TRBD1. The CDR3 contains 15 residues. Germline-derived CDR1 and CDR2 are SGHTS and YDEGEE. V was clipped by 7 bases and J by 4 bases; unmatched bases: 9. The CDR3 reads CASSRTGARGNTIYF. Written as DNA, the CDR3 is TGTGCCAGCTCAAGGACAGGGGCAAGAGGAAACACCATATATTTT. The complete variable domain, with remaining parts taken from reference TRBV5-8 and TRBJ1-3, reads EAGVTQSPTHLIKTRGQQATLRCSPISGHTSVYWYQQALGLGLQFLLWYDEGEERNRGNFPPRFSGRQFPNYSSELNVNALELEDSALYLCASSRTGARGNTIYFGEGSWLTVV.

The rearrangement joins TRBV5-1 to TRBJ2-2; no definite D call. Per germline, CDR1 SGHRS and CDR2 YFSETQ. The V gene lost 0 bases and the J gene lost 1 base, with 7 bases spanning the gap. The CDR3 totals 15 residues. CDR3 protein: CASSLDRQNTGELFF. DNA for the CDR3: TGCGCCAGCAGCTTGGACAGACAGAACACCGGGGAGCTGTTTTTT.

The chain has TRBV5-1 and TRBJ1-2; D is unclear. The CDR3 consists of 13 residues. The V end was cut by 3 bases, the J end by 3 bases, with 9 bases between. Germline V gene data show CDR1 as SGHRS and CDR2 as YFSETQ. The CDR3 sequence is CASSSGGDYGYTF. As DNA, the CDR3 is TGCGCCAGCAGCTCCGGCGGGGACTATGGCTACACCTTC.

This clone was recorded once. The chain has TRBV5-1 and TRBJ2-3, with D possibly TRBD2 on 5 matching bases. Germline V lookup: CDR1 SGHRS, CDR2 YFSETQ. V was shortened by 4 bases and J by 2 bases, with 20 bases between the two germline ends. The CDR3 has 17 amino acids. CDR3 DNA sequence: TGCGCCAGCAGCGCAAGAACTAGTGTCTCCTTCACAGATACGCAGTATTTT. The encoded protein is CASSARTSVSFTDTQYF. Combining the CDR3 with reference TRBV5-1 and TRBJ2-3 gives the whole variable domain KAGVTQTPRYLIKTRGQQVTLSCSPISGHRSVSWYQQTPGQGLQFLFEYFSETQRNKGNFPGRFSGRQFSNSRSEMNVSTLELGDSALYLCASSARTSVSFTDTQYFGPGTRLTVL.

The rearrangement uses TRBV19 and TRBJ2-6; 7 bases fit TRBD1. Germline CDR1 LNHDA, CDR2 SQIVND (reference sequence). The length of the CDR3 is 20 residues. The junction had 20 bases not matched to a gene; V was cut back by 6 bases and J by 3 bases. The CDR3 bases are TGTGCCAGTAGCGCCGAAGTCTCCGGGACAGCTCGCGGTGGGGCCAACGTCCTGACTTTC. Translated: CASSAEVSGTARGGANVLTF.

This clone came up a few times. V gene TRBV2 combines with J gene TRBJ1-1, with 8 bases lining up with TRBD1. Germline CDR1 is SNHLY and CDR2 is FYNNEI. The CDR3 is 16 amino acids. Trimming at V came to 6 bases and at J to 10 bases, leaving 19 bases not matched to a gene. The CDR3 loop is CASRNTDRGGILVAFF. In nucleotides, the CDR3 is TGTGCCAGCAGGAACACCGACAGGGGCGGCATTTTAGTAGCTTTCTTT.

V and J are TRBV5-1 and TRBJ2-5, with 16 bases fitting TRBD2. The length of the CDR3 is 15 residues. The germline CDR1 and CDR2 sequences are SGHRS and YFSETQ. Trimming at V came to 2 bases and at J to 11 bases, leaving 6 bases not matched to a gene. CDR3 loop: CASSLSGTSGGDQYF. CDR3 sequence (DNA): TGCGCCAGCAGCTTATCCGGGACTAGCGGGGGGGATCAGTACTTC.

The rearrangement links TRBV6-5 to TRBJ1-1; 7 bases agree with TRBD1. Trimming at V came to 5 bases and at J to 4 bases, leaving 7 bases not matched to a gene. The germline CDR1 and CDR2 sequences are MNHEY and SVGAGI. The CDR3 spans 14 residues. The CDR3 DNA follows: TGTGCCAGCAGTCAGGGGGTTCAAGGCACTGAAGCTTTCTTT. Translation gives CASSQGVQGTEAFF.

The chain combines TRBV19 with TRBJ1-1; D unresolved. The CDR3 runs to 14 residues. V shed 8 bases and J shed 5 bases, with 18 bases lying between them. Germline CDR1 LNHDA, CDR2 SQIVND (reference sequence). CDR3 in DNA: TGTGCCAGTTTCAGACCAGGTTTTTGGACTGAAGCTTTCTTT. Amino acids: CASFRPGFWTEAFF.

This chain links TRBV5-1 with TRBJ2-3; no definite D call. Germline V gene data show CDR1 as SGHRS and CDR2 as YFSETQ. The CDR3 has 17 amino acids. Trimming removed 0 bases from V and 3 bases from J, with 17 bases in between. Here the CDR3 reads CASSLEWPGSGTDTQYF. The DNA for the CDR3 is TGCGCCAGCAGCTTGGAGTGGCCAGGCAGTGGAACAGATACGCAGTATTTT.

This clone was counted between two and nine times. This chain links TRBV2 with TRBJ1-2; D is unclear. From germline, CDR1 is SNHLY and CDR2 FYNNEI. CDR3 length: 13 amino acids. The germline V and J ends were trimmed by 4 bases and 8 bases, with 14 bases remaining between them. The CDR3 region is CASSVFPRGGYTF. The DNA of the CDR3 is TGTGCCAGCAGTGTCTTCCCACGAGGGGGCTACACCTTC.

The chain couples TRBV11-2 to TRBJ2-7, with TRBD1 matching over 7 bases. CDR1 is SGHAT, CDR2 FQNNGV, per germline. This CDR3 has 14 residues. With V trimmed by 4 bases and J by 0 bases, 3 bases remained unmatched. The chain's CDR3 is CASSSGQVSYEQYF. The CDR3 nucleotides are TGTGCCAGCAGCTCCGGACAGGTCTCCTACGAGCAGTACTTC.

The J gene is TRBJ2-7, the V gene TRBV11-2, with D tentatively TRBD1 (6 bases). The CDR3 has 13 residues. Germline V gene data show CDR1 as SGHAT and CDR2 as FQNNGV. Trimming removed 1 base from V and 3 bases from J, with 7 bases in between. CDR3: CASSLVGGYEQYF. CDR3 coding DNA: TGTGCCAGCAGCTTAGTAGGGGGCTACGAGCAGTACTTC.

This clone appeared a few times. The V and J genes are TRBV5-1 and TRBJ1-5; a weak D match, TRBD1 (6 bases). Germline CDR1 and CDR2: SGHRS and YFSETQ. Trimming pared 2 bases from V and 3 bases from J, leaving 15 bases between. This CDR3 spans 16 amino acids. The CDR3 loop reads CASSLGPGDLNQPQHF. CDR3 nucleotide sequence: TGCGCCAGCAGCTTAGGCCCAGGGGACCTCAATCAGCCCCAGCATTTT.